This T cell receptor (beta chain) was observed in a study of shared clonotypes between healthy human individuals. This CDR3 contains 15 residues. The J segment lost 5 bases and the V segment lost 4 bases, leaving 11 bases of the junction unmatched. The germline V gene encodes CDR1 SGHRS and CDR2 YFSETQ. TCRdb's table, derived via immunoSEQ multiplex PCR, lists solely in-frame clones and lacks some. The sample carries some 2.4 million clones, 93% recorded once. Sample: naive CD4+ T cells from PBMCs. Subset reported: CD45RA+ positively selected. The sequence was collected from a man between 18 and 29 years old in good health. Some clones in this sample may be carry-over from other donors' samples. The chain joins TRBV5-1 to TRBJ2-7; TRBD2 matches at 8 bases. The CDR3 here is CASSLHPSGSDEQYF. The CDR3 DNA is TGCGCCAGCAGCCTGCATCCTAGCGGGTCCGACGAGCAGTACTTC. Together with reference TRBV5-1 and TRBJ2-7, the CDR3 gives the full variable domain: KAGVTQTPRYLIKTRGQQVTLSCSPISGHRSVSWYQQTPGQGLQFLFEYFSETQRNKGNFPGRFSGRQFSNSRSEMNVSTLELGDSALYLCASSLHPSGSDEQYFGPGTRLTVT.